Below are 24 T cell receptor beta chains sequenced from a single sample in a study of blood T cell repertoires in COVID-19. Clones were read by immunoSEQ multiplex PCR, and TCRdb kept only the in-frame ones, dropping some. Of more than 300,000 clones in the sample, nearly 90% were seen once. Sample: PBMCs or T cells enriched from blood (not recorded which). Source of these receptors: a woman in her twenties or thirties who had recovered from COVID-19.

The V call is TRBV6-5, the J call TRBJ2-6; D gene unclear. From germline, CDR1 is MNHEY and CDR2 SVGAGI. Trimming took 0 bases from V and 1 from J, leaving 4 bases between them. This CDR3 is 15 amino acids long. The CDR3 protein is CASSYSSSGANVLTF. As DNA, the CDR3 is TGTGCCAGCAGTTACTCGAGTTCTGGGGCCAACGTCCTGACTTTC.

The chain links TRBV24-1 to TRBJ1-5; D ambiguous. The CDR3 covers 16 residues. Looked up from germline, CDR1 is KGHDR and CDR2 is SFDVKD. V was trimmed by 3 bases and J by 0 bases, leaving 11 bases between them. CDR3 in DNA: TGTGCCACCAGTGATGCCCGGTCGGGTAGCAATCAGCCCCAGCATTTT. Translation: CATSDARSGSNQPQHF.

V usage is TRBV7-3 and J usage is TRBJ2-2; 12 bases are shared with TRBD2. CDR3 length: 15 amino acids. Looked up from germline, CDR1 is SGHTA and CDR2 is FQGTGA. V lost 7 bases and J lost 6; bases outside the gene matches: 6. The CDR3 protein is CASTPLAGGSGELFF. The CDR3 nucleotides read TGTGCCAGCACCCCACTAGCGGGGGGTTCCGGGGAGCTGTTTTTT.

This clone was seen once. V gene TRBV3-1 (or the pseudogene TRBV3-2) combines with J gene TRBJ1-2, with D unresolved. The CDR3 is 12 amino acids. V was clipped by 0 bases and J by 8 bases, with 7 bases between them. The germline gives CDR1 LGHDT, CDR2 YNNKEL (reference sequence). The CDR3: CASSQDEWGYTF. CDR3 coding DNA: TGTGCCAGCAGCCAAGATGAGTGGGGCTACACCTTC.

Concerning this clone itself: Germline and junction disagree at one end, which may indicate a read error. The chain joins TRBV7-6 to TRBJ2-1, with 8 bases lining up with TRBD2. The CDR3 length is 15 residues. The germline gives CDR1 SGHVS, CDR2 FNYEAQ. CDR3 amino acids: CANSLPGGAYNEQFF. CDR3 nucleotide sequence: TGTGCCAACAGCTTACCCGGGGGGGCCTACAATGAGCAGTTCTTC.

There are many counts of this clone. This chain connects TRBV4-2 to TRBJ1-1; 7 positions match TRBD1. V trimming: 1 base; J trimming: 5 bases; junction bases outside the gene matches: 10. CDR3 size: 16 residues. Germline loops: CDR1 LGHNA, CDR2 YNFKEQ. The CDR3 DNA reads as TGTGCCAGCAGCCAAGCCAACCGACAGGGAGGTACTGAAGCTTTCTTT. Protein: CASSQANRQGGTEAFF.

On this clone: The same CDR3 is also encoded by other DNA sequences in this sample. The CDR3 region has the DNA TGTGCCAGCAGCGTAGCAGGGGGCGAGACCCAGTACTTC. Protein product: CASSVAGGETQYF. This chain uses TRBV9 with TRBJ2-5, with 8 bases identical to TRBD1. V lost 0 bases and J lost 5; bases outside the gene matches: 0. The CDR3 loop spans 13 amino acids. Germline V gene lookup returns CDR1 SGDLS and CDR2 YYNGEE.

The V call is TRBV21-1, the J call TRBJ1-1; the D segment call TRBD1 is taken from the table without a DNA check. TRBV21-1 counts as a pseudogene. CDR3 length: 15 residues. This chain's CDR3 is CASSKGDTLNTEAFF. For the CDR3, the DNA is TGTGCCAGCAGCAAAGGGGACACTTTGAACACTGAAGCTTTCTTT.

The gene calls are TRBV12-3 or TRBV12-4 and TRBJ1-5; unclear D gene. This CDR3 has 13 amino acids. V lost 0 bases and J lost 7, with 7 bases in between. The CDR3 nucleotides are TGTGCCAGCAGTTTAGCGGCGGGGCAGCCCCAGCATTTT. Protein sequence: CASSLAAGQPQHF.

The chain couples TRBV28 to TRBJ1-2, with D perhaps TRBD1 (6 bases). This CDR3 is built from 12 residues. Germline lookup yields CDR1 MDHEN and CDR2 SYDVKM. V lost 10 bases and J 4 bases, leaving 13 bases between the germline ends. This chain's CDR3 is CATGDKTYGYTF. CDR3 coding DNA: TGTGCCACAGGGGACAAGACCTATGGCTACACCTTC.

The chain is built from TRBV11-3 and TRBJ1-1, with 7 bases aligning to TRBD1. Germline lookup yields CDR1 SGHNT and CDR2 YENEEA. The length of the CDR3 is 13 residues. V gave up 1 base and J gave up 8 bases; unmatched junction bases: 4. DNA for the CDR3: TGTGCCAGCAGCTTAGGTCAGGACAGGGAAGCTTTCTTT. The encoded protein is CASSLGQDREAFF. Supplemented by reference TRBV11-3 and TRBJ1-1, the full variable domain reads EAGVVQSPRYKIIEKKQPVAFWCNPISGHNTLYWYLQNLGQGPELLIRYENEEAVDDSQLPKDRFSAERLKGVDSTLKIQPAELGDSAVYLCASSLGQDREAFFGQGTRLTVV.

The rearrangement uses TRBV7-3 and TRBJ2-7, with D possibly matching TRBD1 (5 bases). Germline values: CDR1 SGHTA, CDR2 FQGTGA. The ends were cut back, 2 bases at V and 2 bases at J, with 7 bases in the middle. CDR3 length: 13 residues. The CDR3 DNA sequence: TGTGCCAGCAGCTTAGGCAGGGCCTACGAGCAGTACTTC. Protein sequence: CASSLGRAYEQYF.

V is TRBV27 and J is TRBJ2-5, with D possibly matching TRBD1 (6 bases). Trimming took off 5 bases at V and 9 bases at J, with 25 bases between the two ends. Per the germline V gene, CDR1 is MNHEY and CDR2 is SMNVEV (reference sequence). CDR3 length equals 16 residues. The DNA of the CDR3 is TGTGCCAGCAGTGCCGGACAGTCCCAATCACAAGGGGCCCAGTACTTC. Amino acids: CASSAGQSQSQGAQYF.

As DNA, the CDR3 is TGTGCCAGCAGTCCAGAACGACGGGGAAAAGAGACCCAGTACTTC. Translated: CASSPERRGKETQYF. This chain joins TRBV28 and TRBJ2-5; D possibly corresponds to TRBD2 (5 bases). This CDR3 contains 15 residues. CDR1 is MDHEN, CDR2 SYDVKM, per germline. Trimming removed 5 bases at V and 3 bases at J, with 16 bases between.

This clone was observed a single time. The rearrangement uses TRBV5-1 and TRBJ1-1, with D tentatively TRBD1 (5 bases). CDR1 and CDR2 (germline): SGHRS, YFSETQ. V gave up 1 base and J gave up 3 bases, with 13 bases separating them. This CDR3 spans 15 amino acids. Here the CDR3 reads CASSLMGPGDTEAFF. Here the CDR3 DNA reads TGCGCCAGCAGCTTGATGGGCCCGGGGGACACTGAAGCTTTCTTT.

The chain joins TRBV7-2 to TRBJ1-6; D uncertain. With 3 bases removed from V and 7 bases from J, the gap between germline ends came to 10 bases. The CDR3 length is 14 residues. The germline CDR1 and CDR2 sequences are SGHTA and FQGNSA. CDR3 region: CASSLGGENSPLHF. The DNA of the CDR3 is TGTGCCAGCAGCTTGGGAGGAGAAAATTCACCCCTCCACTTT.

J is TRBJ2-2 and V is TRBV9; TRBD1 might be the D (6 bases). This CDR3 is 16 amino acids long. Germline V lookup: CDR1 SGDLS, CDR2 YYNGEE. Between the trimmed V and J ends, which lost 3 bases and 6 bases, there was a span of 18 bases. The CDR3 DNA sequence: TGTGCCAGCAGCGCCGTGACAGGTTTTCAGGCCGGGGAGCTGTTTTTT. Protein sequence: CASSAVTGFQAGELFF. Using reference TRBV9 and TRBJ2-2 for the parts outside the CDR3, the full variable domain is DSGVTQTPKHLITATGQRVTLRCSPRSGDLSVYWYQQSLDQGLQFLIQYYNGEERAKGNILERFSAQQFPDLHSELNLSSLELGDSALYFCASSAVTGFQAGELFFGEGSRLTVL.

The chain is built from TRBV6-1 and TRBJ1-2; TRBD1 matches 11 bases. Germline CDR1 MNHNS, CDR2 SASEGT. The CDR3 is made up of 17 amino acids. V shed 3 bases and J 4 bases; nucleotides not matched to a gene: 10. The DNA for the CDR3 is TGTGCCAGCAGTGAGCGGACTGGACAGGGGGCTCCCTATGGCTACACCTTC. Protein product: CASSERTGQGAPYGYTF.

The chain combines TRBV6-1 with TRBJ1-1; D is ambiguous. Germline-derived CDR1 and CDR2 are MNHNS and SASEGT. There are 11 residues in the CDR3. Trimming shortened V by 3 bases and J by 12 bases, and 11 bases separated the two germline ends. For the CDR3, the DNA is TGTGCCAGCAGTGAGTGGGGAGGAACTTTCTTT. Protein sequence: CASSEWGGTFF.

The chain carries TRBV18 and TRBJ2-1; 10 nucleotides align to TRBD1. The junction had 6 bases not matched to a gene; V was cut back by 2 bases and J by 5 bases. The CDR3 consists of 16 residues. CDR1 and CDR2 (germline): KGHSH, LQKENI. The CDR3 reads CASSPAGTGAHNEQFF. The CDR3 DNA is TGTGCCAGCTCACCAGCCGGGACAGGGGCTCACAATGAGCAGTTCTTC.

This chain uses TRBV7-2 with TRBJ1-5; D is perhaps TRBD1 (5 bases). The CDR3 is 15 residues long. Trimming took 2 bases from V and 4 from J, leaving 12 bases between them. CDR1 and CDR2 from the germline V gene are SGHTA and FQGNSA. CDR3 coding DNA: TGTGCCAGCAGCTTACAAACAGGCCCGAATCAGCCCCAGCATTTT. Translation gives CASSLQTGPNQPQHF.

This chain's CDR3 is CSVVKRMNTEAFF. As DNA, the CDR3 is TGCAGCGTTGTTAAGAGAATGAACACTGAAGCTTTCTTT. The chain is built from TRBV29-1 and TRBJ1-1; D remains unclear. The CDR3 runs to 13 residues. Trimming shortened V by 4 bases and J by 0 bases, and 9 bases separated the two germline ends. Germline V gene sequence: CDR1 SQVTM, CDR2 ANQGSEA.

This chain joins TRBV4-1 and TRBJ2-2, with D possibly being TRBD2 (5 bases). V lost 3 bases and J 5 bases, leaving 13 bases between the germline ends. The CDR3 is 15 amino acids. CDR1 is MGHRA and CDR2 is YSYEKL in the germline V gene. CDR3 residues: CASSHPPRGTGELFF. The CDR3 DNA reads as TGCGCCAGCAGCCACCCCCCCCGCGGGACCGGGGAGCTGTTTTTT.

V usage is TRBV6-5 and J usage is TRBJ1-5, with D tentatively TRBD1 (5 bases). Trimming took 7 bases from V and 0 from J, leaving 10 bases between them. This CDR3 comprises 14 residues. The V gene's germline CDR1 is MNHEY and CDR2 SVGAGI. The CDR3 region has the DNA TGTGCCAGCAAAATGGACACTAGCAATCAGCCCCAGCATTTT. This encodes CASKMDTSNQPQHF.